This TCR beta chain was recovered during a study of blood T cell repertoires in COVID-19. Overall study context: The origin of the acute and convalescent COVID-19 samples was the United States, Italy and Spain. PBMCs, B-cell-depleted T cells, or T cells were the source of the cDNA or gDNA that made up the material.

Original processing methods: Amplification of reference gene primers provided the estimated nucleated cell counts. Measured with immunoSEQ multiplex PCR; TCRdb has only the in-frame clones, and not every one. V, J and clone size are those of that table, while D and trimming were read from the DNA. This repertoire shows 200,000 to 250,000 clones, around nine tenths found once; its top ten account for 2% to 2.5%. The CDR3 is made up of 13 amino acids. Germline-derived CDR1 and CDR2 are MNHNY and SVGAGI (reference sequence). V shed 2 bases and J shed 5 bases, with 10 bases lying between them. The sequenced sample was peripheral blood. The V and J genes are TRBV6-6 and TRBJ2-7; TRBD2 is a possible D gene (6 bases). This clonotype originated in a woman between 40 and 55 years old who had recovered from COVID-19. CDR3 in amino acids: CASSYLGTDEQYF. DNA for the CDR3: TGTGCCAGCAGTTACCTAGGGACTGACGAGCAGTACTTC.